This note documents a single T cell receptor beta chain sequence. The data were taken from a study of T cell changes during pregnancy in multiple sclerosis. Germline assignment: CDR1 SGHTA and CDR2 FQGNSA. Trimming removed 5 bases at V and 4 bases at J, with 14 bases between. There are 14 residues in the CDR3. Sequencing used immunoSEQ multiplex PCR; TCRdb keeps in-frame clones, though not all of them. The sample contains 30,000 to 40,000 clones, around 91% of which appear only once. The clonotype was recovered from a female donor in good health, enrolled as a control in a pregnancy study. The sequenced sample was CD4+ T cells from peripheral blood mononuclear cells, obtained in the second trimester of pregnancy. This rearrangement joins TRBV7-2 to TRBJ2-5, with D possibly matching TRBD1 (6 bases). CDR3 sequence reads: CASSAVVGGETQYF. CDR3 DNA: TGTGCCAGCAGCGCCGTAGTAGGGGGAGAGACCCAGTACTTC.